This TCR beta chain was retrieved from a study of blood T cell repertoires in COVID-19. CDR3 length equals 17 residues. Trimming cost V 3 bases and J 3 bases; bases outside gene matches: 7. Per the germline V gene, CDR1 is SGHKS and CDR2 is YYEKEE (reference sequence). Libraries were prepared by immunoSEQ multiplex PCR; TCRdb keeps only in-frame clonotypes and omits some of them. The profile shows about 280,000 clones, around 90% of them singletons. The sequence came from a woman aged 18-35 years with acute COVID-19. The V and J genes are TRBV5-5 and TRBJ2-7; 15 bases are a match to TRBD2. The sample consisted of PBMCs or T cells enriched from blood (not recorded which). The DNA of the CDR3 is TGTGCCAGCAGCTCCGGACTAGCGGGAGGGCCTGTCTACGAGCAGTACTTC. Its translation: CASSSGLAGGPVYEQYF.